This T cell receptor beta chain was documented in a study of T cell repertoires in cytomegalovirus infection. The length of the CDR3 is 13 residues. Germline values: CDR1 MNHEY, CDR2 SVGAGI. Trimming removed 8 bases from V and 3 bases from J, with 12 bases in between. A note on this clonotype: Its antigen is undetermined.

TCRdb analysed the reads with MiXCR anew, one entry per CDR3 protein. The sample carries approximately 150,000 distinct CDR3 sequences, about 20% recorded once. The receptor was isolated from a human donor in good health (CMV status not recorded). Some clones in this sample may be carry-over from other donors' samples. Here the sequenced sample was CD8+ T cells from cultured PBMCs, taken from culture after CMV antigen stimulation. The V and J genes are TRBV6-5 and TRBJ2-3; D perhaps matches TRBD2 (5 bases). The CDR3 spells CASRGMPTDTQYF. The CDR3 DNA follows: TGTGCCAGCCGGGGAATGCCTACAGATACGCAGTATTTT.